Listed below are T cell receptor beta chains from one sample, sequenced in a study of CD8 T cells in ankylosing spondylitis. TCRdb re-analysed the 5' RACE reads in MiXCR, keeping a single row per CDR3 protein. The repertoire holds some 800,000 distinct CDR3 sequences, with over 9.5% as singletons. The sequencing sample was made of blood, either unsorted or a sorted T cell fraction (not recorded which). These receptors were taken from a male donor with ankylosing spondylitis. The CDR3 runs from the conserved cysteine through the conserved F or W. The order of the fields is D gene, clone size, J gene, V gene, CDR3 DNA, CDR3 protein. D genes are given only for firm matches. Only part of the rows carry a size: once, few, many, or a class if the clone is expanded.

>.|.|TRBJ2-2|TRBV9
TGTGCCAGCAGCGTAGAAGGGTCGAACACCGGGGAGCTGTTTTTT
CASSVEGSNTGELFF
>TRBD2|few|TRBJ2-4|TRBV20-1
TGCAGTGCTAGACTCCCGGGACTAGTGAACATTCAGTACTTC
CSARLPGLVNIQYF
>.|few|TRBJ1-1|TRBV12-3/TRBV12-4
TGTGCCACCAAGGAGGCACCGCTTTTTAATAGGAATTTCTTT
CATKEAPLFNRNFF
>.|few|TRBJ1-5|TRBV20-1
TGCAGTGCTAGCCCCCAATCTAATCAGCCCCAGCATTTT
CSASPQSNQPQHF
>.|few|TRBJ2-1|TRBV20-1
TGCAGTGCTCGTCGGAGGGGACGGGGCACCTACAATGAGCAGTTCTTC
CSARRRGRGTYNEQFF
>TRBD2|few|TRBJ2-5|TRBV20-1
TGCAGTGCAACCGGGACTAGCGGGGCGAGATCCCGAGAGACCCAGTACTTC
CSATGTSGARSRETQYF
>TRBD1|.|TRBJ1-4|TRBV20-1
TGCAGTGCTAAGACAGGGATGAGTGAAAAACTGTTTTTT
CSAKTGMSEKLFF
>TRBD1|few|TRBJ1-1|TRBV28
TGTGCCAGCAGTTTCTCGGACAGGGGGCGGACTGAAGCTTTCTTT
CASSFSDRGRTEAFF
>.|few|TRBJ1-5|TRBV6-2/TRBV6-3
TGTGCCAGCAGACCTACCGGGACCTCCGGGCCCCAGCATTTT
CASRPTGTSGPQHF
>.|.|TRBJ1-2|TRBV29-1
TGCAGCGTTCGTCTCGGGGGCAGCGCCAACTATGGCTACACCTTC
CSVRLGGSANYGYTF
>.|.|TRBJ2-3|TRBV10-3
TGTGCCATCAGCCCTACAGAGGCCCTAAGCACAGATACGCAGTATTTT
CAISPTEALSTDTQYF
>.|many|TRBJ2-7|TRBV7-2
TGTGCCAGCAGCTTAATTGGCTCCTACGAGCAGTACTTC
CASSLIGSYEQYF
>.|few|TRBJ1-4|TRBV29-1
TGCAGCGTTGCGTGGGGGGGTGAAAAACTGTTTTTT
CSVAWGGEKLFF
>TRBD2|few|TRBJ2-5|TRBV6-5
TGTGCCAGCATTTCGACTAGCGGGAGGGCAGAGACCCAGTACTTC
CASISTSGRAETQYF
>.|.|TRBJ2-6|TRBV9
TGTGCCAGCAGCGTAGTGTATTCTGGGGCCAACGTCCTGACTTTC
CASSVVYSGANVLTF
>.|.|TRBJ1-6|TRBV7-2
TGTGCCAGCAGCTTGAGCTGGTCACCCCTCCACTTT
CASSLSWSPLHF
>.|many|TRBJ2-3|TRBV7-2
TGTGCCAGCAGCTTAACCAGAAGCACAGATACGCAGTATTTT
CASSLTRSTDTQYF
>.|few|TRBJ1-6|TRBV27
TGTGCCAGCAACCTGGGGGGTATTGGTTCACCCCTCCACTTT
CASNLGGIGSPLHF
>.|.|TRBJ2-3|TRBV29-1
TGCAGCGTTGAAGTAAGGGGGGAGGATACGCAGTATTTT
CSVEVRGEDTQYF
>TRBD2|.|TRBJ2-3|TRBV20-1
TGCAGTGCTGCCCTGGCGGGAGGAGTAGATACGCAGTATTTT
CSAALAGGVDTQYF
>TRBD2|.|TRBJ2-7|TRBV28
TGTGCCAGCAGTTTATGGACTAGCGGGACCCCCTCCTACGAGCAGTACTTC
CASSLWTSGTPSYEQYF
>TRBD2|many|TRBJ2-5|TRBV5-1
TGCGCCAGCAGCTTATCGGGACTAGCGGGAGCAGAGACCCAGTACTTC
CASSLSGLAGAETQYF
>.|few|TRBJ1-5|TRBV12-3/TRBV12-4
TGTGCCAGCAGTTTAGAGGCGGGGGGGCCCCAGCATTTT
CASSLEAGGPQHF
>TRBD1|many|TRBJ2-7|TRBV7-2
TGTGCCAGCAGCTTCATCGGACAGGGGACCGGCGAGCAGTACTTC
CASSFIGQGTGEQYF
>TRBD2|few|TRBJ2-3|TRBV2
TGTGCCAGCACGGGACTAGCTGCAGATACGCAGTATTTT
CASTGLAADTQYF
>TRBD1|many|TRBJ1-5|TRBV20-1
TGCAGTGCCCCCAGACAGGGTGGGCAGCCCCAGCATTTT
CSAPRQGGQPQHF
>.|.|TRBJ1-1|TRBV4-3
TGCGCCAGCAGCCAACAAATGGGCAGGAACACTGAAGCTTTCTTT
CASSQQMGRNTEAFF
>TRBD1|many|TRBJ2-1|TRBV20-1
TGCAGTGCAGATGGACAGGGGGGTCTGCAGTTCTTC
CSADGQGGLQFF
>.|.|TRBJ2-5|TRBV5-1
TGCGCCAGCAGCACGGACGGTCAGGAGACCCAGTACTTC
CASSTDGQETQYF
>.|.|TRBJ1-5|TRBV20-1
TGCAGTGCTAGAGGTTGGACCCAGAGAGTTCTAGCCCAGCCCCAGCATTTT
CSARGWTQRVLAQPQHF
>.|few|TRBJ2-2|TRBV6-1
TGTGCCAGCAGTGAAGTCGTCTGGGCCGGGGAGCTGTTTTTT
CASSEVVWAGELFF
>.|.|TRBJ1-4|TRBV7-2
TGTGCCAGCAGCCTGACAGGAAGGGAAAAACTGTTTTTT
CASSLTGREKLFF
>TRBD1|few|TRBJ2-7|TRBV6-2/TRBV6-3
TGTGCCAGCGCTTCTCCGGGACAGGGGGTTGAGCAGTACTTC
CASASPGQGVEQYF
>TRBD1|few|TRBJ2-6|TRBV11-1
TGTGCCAGCAGCGTCCGGGACAGGGGGCCCTCTGGGGCCAACGTCCTGACTTTC
CASSVRDRGPSGANVLTF
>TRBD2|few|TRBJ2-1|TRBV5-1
TGCGCCAGCAGGGTACTAGCGGGAGCTTACAATGAGCAGTTCTTC
CASRVLAGAYNEQFF
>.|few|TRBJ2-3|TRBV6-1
TGTGCCTCAGCTGGCAGGGTAATATCAGATACGCAGTATTTT
CASAGRVISDTQYF
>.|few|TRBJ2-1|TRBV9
TGTGCCAGCAGCCTAGACGTCAATGAGCAGTTCTTC
CASSLDVNEQFF
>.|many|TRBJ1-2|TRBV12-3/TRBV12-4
TGTGCCAGCAGTATACCTTCCAGGGATCGGTATGGCTACACCTTC
CASSIPSRDRYGYTF
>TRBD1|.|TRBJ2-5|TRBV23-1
TGCGCCAGCAGTCAATCGCAGGGGGCGAAGGAGACCCAGTACTTC
CASSQSQGAKETQYF
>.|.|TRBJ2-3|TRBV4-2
TGTGCCAGCAGCCCCGTCGTGGGTAGGGGCACAGATACGCAGTATTTT
CASSPVVGRGTDTQYF
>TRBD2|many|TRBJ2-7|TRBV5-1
TGCGCCAGCAGCTTCAAGGAGGCGGGAGTCTACGAGCAGTACTTC
CASSFKEAGVYEQYF
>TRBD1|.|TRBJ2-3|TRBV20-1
TGCAGTGCATTCGACAGGGGGAGCACAGATACGCAGTATTTT
CSAFDRGSTDTQYF
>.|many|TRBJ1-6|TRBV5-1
TGCGCCAGCAGCCCGGACATCACGGATTCACCCCTCCACTTT
CASSPDITDSPLHF
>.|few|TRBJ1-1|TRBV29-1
TGCAGCGTTGATCAAGTAGGGGAAACGGTGTTGACTGAAGCTTTCTTT
CSVDQVGETVLTEAFF
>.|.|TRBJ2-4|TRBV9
TGTGCCAGCAGCGCGGGGGGCTCAGGGCCAAACATTCAGTACTTC
CASSAGGSGPNIQYF
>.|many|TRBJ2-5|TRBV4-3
TGCGCCAGCAGCCAAGCACTACAAGAGACCCAGTACTTC
CASSQALQETQYF
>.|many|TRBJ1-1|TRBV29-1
TGCAGCGTTGTCGGACGGACTATTGAAGCTTTCTTT
CSVVGRTIEAFF
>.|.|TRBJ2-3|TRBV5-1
TGCGCCAGCAGCTTGGACAGGTCGGACACAGATACGCAGTATTTT
CASSLDRSDTDTQYF
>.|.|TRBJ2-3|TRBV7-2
TGTGCCAGCAGCTTAGAGCGGTCCAGCACAGATACGCAGTATTTT
CASSLERSSTDTQYF
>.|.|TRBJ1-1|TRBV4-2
TGTGCCAGCAGCCAAACGGGGGTAGACACTGAAGCTTTCTTT
CASSQTGVDTEAFF
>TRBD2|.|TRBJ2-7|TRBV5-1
TGCGCCAGCAGCTTGGCCGGGGGACTAGGGACCTACGAGCAGTACTTC
CASSLAGGLGTYEQYF
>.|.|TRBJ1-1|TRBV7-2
TGTGCCAGCAGCTTACAAATTAGGACAGATGAAGCTTTCTTT
CASSLQIRTDEAFF
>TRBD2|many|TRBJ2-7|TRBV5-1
TGCGCCAGCAGCTTGACCCCCTCGGGAGGGACATACTACGAGCAGTACTTC
CASSLTPSGGTYYEQYF
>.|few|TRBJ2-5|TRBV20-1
TGCAGTGCTCACGGGTCAGCCCCGGCCCGTCAAGAGACCCAGTACTTC
CSAHGSAPARQETQYF
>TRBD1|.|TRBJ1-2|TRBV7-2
TGTGCCAGCAGCCCAACGACAGGGATGTATGGCTACACCTTC
CASSPTTGMYGYTF
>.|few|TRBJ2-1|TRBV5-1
TGCGCCAGCAGCTTTCGGGACTCGATCAATGAGCAGTTCTTC
CASSFRDSINEQFF
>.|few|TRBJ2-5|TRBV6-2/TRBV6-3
TGTGCCAGCAGCGCCCTCGGGGAGCAGACCCAGTACTTC
CASSALGEQTQYF
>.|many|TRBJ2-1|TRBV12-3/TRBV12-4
TGTGCCAGCAGTTTCGACACCAATAAGTTCTTC
CASSFDTNKFF
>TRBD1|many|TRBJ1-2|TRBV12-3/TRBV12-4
TGTGCCAGCAGTTTTGACAGGGGTAACTATGGCTACACCTTC
CASSFDRGNYGYTF
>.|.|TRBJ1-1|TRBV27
TGTGCCAGCAGTTTGGGGGGTAAGACTGAAGCTTTCTTT
CASSLGGKTEAFF